These 26 T cell receptor beta chains share one sample of origin, sequenced in a study of T cell responses to AZD1222 COVID-19 vaccine. Here immunoSEQ multiplex PCR was the method, and the copy in TCRdb shows in-frame clones only, minus some. The sample lists about 120,000 clones; about 85% were seen once. The source material was peripheral blood, sampled 28 days after the second AZD1222 dose. The receptors were gathered from an adult who received the AZD1222 COVID-19 vaccine.

This chain uses TRBV4-3 with TRBJ1-2, with unresolved D. The germline V gene has CDR1 LGHNA and CDR2 YSLEER. The CDR3 totals 14 residues. The V gene lost 4 bases and the J gene lost 2 bases, with 11 bases spanning the gap. The CDR3: CASSPRHSNYGYTF. The CDR3 DNA follows: TGCGCCAGCAGCCCCAGGCACTCGAACTATGGCTACACCTTC.

The chain joins TRBV6-2 or TRBV6-3 to TRBJ1-4; D possibly corresponds to TRBD1 (5 bases). The germline gives CDR1 MNHEY, CDR2 SVGEGT. The CDR3 has 15 residues. Trimming shortened V by 2 bases and J by 0 bases, and 7 bases separated the two germline ends. The CDR3 nucleotides read TGTGCCAGCAGTTACGCGGGGGCAACTAATGAAAAACTGTTTTTT. As protein: CASSYAGATNEKLFF.

The chain carries TRBV11-2 and TRBJ2-3; the D gene is possibly TRBD2 (5 bases). Trimming left V 8 bases short and J 2 bases short, with 14 bases between. This CDR3 has 14 amino acids. Germline CDR1 reads SGHAT; CDR2 reads FQNNGV. The CDR3: CASPSERITDTQYF. Here the CDR3 DNA reads TGTGCCAGCCCGTCGGAGCGGATCACAGATACGCAGTATTTT.

This chain uses TRBV7-9 with TRBJ1-2, with 9 bases fitting TRBD1. The length of the CDR3 is 14 residues. Looked up from germline, CDR1 is SEHNR and CDR2 is FQNEAQ (reference sequence). The J segment lost 5 bases and the V segment lost 4 bases, leaving 5 bases of the junction unmatched. CDR3 loop: CASSSWDRDYGYTF. The CDR3 DNA reads as TGTGCCAGCAGCTCGTGGGACAGGGATTATGGCTACACCTTC.

The CDR3 nucleotides are TGTGCCAGCAACCCTGGCGTGCAGGGGGCGGGCTACACCTTC. This translates into CASNPGVQGAGYTF. V gene TRBV7-9 combines with J gene TRBJ1-2; TRBD1 matches at 8 bases. After removal of 7 bases from V and 8 bases from J, the junction contained 12 bases not matched to a gene. Germline loops: CDR1 SEHNR, CDR2 FQNEAQ (reference sequence). The CDR3 consists of 14 residues.

The V gene is TRBV7-9, the J gene TRBJ1-1; a weak D match, TRBD1 (5 bases). The CDR3 is 14 amino acids. Germline V gene lookup returns CDR1 SEHNR and CDR2 FQNEAQ (reference sequence). Trimming removed 2 bases from V and 7 bases from J, with 14 bases in between. CDR3 amino acids: CASSLITTVNEAFF. Written as DNA, the CDR3 is TGTGCCAGCAGCTTAATTACGACAGTAAATGAAGCTTTCTTT.

This clone was counted only a few times. This chain links TRBV7-2 with TRBJ1-2; D is ambiguous. CDR1 and CDR2 (germline): SGHTA, FQGNSA. V gave up 1 base and J gave up 7 bases, with 19 bases separating them. CDR3 length equals 16 residues. The CDR3 coding sequence is TGTGCCAGCAGCTTAGTATCAATAGGTGGAGCACTTGGCTACACCTTC. Its translation is CASSLVSIGGALGYTF.

This clone was picked up one time. The chain links TRBV7-8 to TRBJ1-2; possible D gene TRBD1, 5 bases. CDR3 length: 15 residues. Trimming cost V 5 bases and J 3 bases, with 16 bases left between them. The germline CDR1 and CDR2 sequences are SGHVS and FQNEAQ. The CDR3 DNA follows: TGTGCCAGCAGCCCCCGGGCAGGGAGTCACTATGGCTACACCTTC. Translating gives CASSPRAGSHYGYTF.

This chain connects TRBV9 to TRBJ2-1; no clear D. The CDR3 sequence is 13 residues long. Trimming removed 1 base at V and 3 bases at J, with 5 bases between. Germline CDR1 reads SGDLS; CDR2 reads YYNGEE. CDR3: CASSVWGYNEQFF. Written as DNA, the CDR3 is TGTGCCAGCAGCGTATGGGGCTACAATGAGCAGTTCTTC.

The chain employs TRBV29-1 and TRBJ2-1; either TRBD1 or TRBD2 may supply D (5 bases each). The CDR3 spans 14 residues. V lost 4 bases and J lost 6, with 16 bases in between. Per the germline V gene, CDR1 is SQVTM and CDR2 is ANQGSEA. The CDR3 spells CSVARGPTGNEQFF. As DNA, the CDR3 is TGCAGCGTTGCCCGGGGCCCAACCGGCAATGAGCAGTTCTTC.

The chain has TRBV4-3 and TRBJ2-1; D not certain. Looked up from germline, CDR1 is LGHNA and CDR2 is YSLEER. CDR3 length: 15 amino acids. V dropped 0 bases and J dropped 0 bases, with 6 bases sitting between them. The CDR3 bases are TGCGCCAGCAGCCAAGATCCAGGCTCCTACAATGAGCAGTTCTTC. Amino acids: CASSQDPGSYNEQFF.

The chain combines TRBV5-4 with TRBJ2-5, with D maybe TRBD2 (6 bases). Germline V gene lookup returns CDR1 SGHNT and CDR2 YYREEE (reference sequence). This CDR3 comprises 17 residues. V gave up 6 bases and J gave up 5 bases, with 26 bases separating them. The CDR3 DNA reads as TGTGCCAGCAATTTGGGTGGGGGGTCTGGCAAGAGGGAGACCCAGTACTTC. Protein sequence: CASNLGGGSGKRETQYF.

The genes are TRBV7-6 and TRBJ2-5; D call uncertain. The length of the CDR3 is 13 residues. Trimming pared 5 bases from V and 4 bases from J, leaving 11 bases between. Germline CDR1 SGHVS, CDR2 FNYEAQ. The CDR3 DNA reads as TGTGCCAGCAGCCCCCCAGGCCCAGAGACCCAGTACTTC. It codes for CASSPPGPETQYF.

This clone was recorded a few times. V gene TRBV28 combines with J gene TRBJ1-1; a weak D match, TRBD1 (5 bases). The CDR3 covers 14 residues. The germline gives CDR1 MDHEN, CDR2 SYDVKM. The V end lost 5 bases, the J end lost 6 bases, and 16 bases lay between the germline ends. The CDR3 spells CASSPGTLVAEAFF. The CDR3 bases are TGTGCCAGCAGTCCGGGGACCCTGGTCGCTGAAGCTTTCTTT.

As for this clone: Other DNA sequences within the sample encode an identical CDR3. The chain couples TRBV5-1 to TRBJ1-2; TRBD1 matches 7 bases. V was clipped by 2 bases and J by 2 bases; unmatched bases: 0. The germline V gene encodes CDR1 SGHRS and CDR2 YFSETQ. This CDR3 contains 13 residues. CDR3 bases: TGCGCCAGCAGCTTACAGGGGAACTATGGCTACACCTTC. Translation: CASSLQGNYGYTF.

This chain joins TRBV6-5 and TRBJ2-4; tentatively, D is TRBD1 (8 bases). Trimming took off 6 bases at V and 8 bases at J, with 17 bases between the two ends. This CDR3 region has 14 residues. Germline V gene data show CDR1 as MNHEY and CDR2 as SVGAGI. The CDR3 DNA sequence: TGTGCCAGCAGCCTAGGACAGGGAGGGTACATTCAGTACTTC. It codes for CASSLGQGGYIQYF.

V and J are TRBV20-1 and TRBJ2-7, with no clear D. The CDR3 runs 11 residues. Germline V gene sequence: CDR1 DFQATT, CDR2 SNEGSKA (reference sequence). Between the trimmed V and J ends, which lost 1 base and 9 bases, there was a span of 10 bases. The CDR3 spells CSARGTDGQYF. Here the CDR3 DNA reads TGCAGTGCTAGAGGCACTGACGGGCAGTACTTC.

This sequence joins TRBV28 and TRBJ1-3; tentatively, D is TRBD1 (6 bases). This CDR3 is 14 amino acids long. Germline V gene sequence: CDR1 MDHEN, CDR2 SYDVKM. Trimming stripped 8 bases from V and 2 bases from J, with 13 bases between. CDR3 amino acids: CASGGLRPGNTIYF. The CDR3 coding sequence is TGTGCCAGCGGGGGGCTTCGCCCTGGAAACACCATATATTTT.

The rearrangement joins TRBV5-1 to TRBJ1-5; D is possibly TRBD1 (5 bases). The CDR3 covers 15 residues. CDR1 is SGHRS and CDR2 is YFSETQ in the germline V gene. V shed 4 bases and J shed 2 bases, with 13 bases lying between them. The DNA of the CDR3 is TGCGCCAGCAGCAAGACAGATCCTCGCAATCAGCCCCAGCATTTT. Its translation is CASSKTDPRNQPQHF.

This sequence joins TRBV5-1 and TRBJ1-1; D might be TRBD1 (6 bases). V was cut by 4 bases and J by 0 bases, with 10 bases left in between. The CDR3 contains 14 residues. CDR1 and CDR2 from the germline V gene are SGHRS and YFSETQ. The CDR3 protein is CASSLQGMNTEAFF. The CDR3 nucleotides read TGCGCCAGCAGCCTACAGGGCATGAACACTGAAGCTTTCTTT.

The chain recombines TRBV5-4 with TRBJ1-1; D possibly corresponds to TRBD1 (5 bases). V was pared by 1 base and J by 7 bases, with 14 bases between. The CDR3 sequence is 14 residues long. Germline V gene data show CDR1 as SGHNT and CDR2 as YYREEE (reference sequence). The CDR3 loop reads CASSLTGYRVEAFF. Written as DNA, the CDR3 is TGTGCCAGCAGCTTGACAGGATATAGGGTTGAAGCTTTCTTT.

The J gene is TRBJ2-7, the V gene TRBV6-5; TRBD1 matches at 7 bases. CDR1 is MNHEY, CDR2 SVGAGI, per germline. V trimming: 2 bases; J trimming: 2 bases; junction bases outside the gene matches: 6. CDR3 size: 15 residues. The CDR3 nucleotides are TGTGCCAGCAGTTACCGACAGGGACCTGCCTACGAGCAGTACTTC. Its translation: CASSYRQGPAYEQYF.

This rearrangement joins TRBV3-1 (or the pseudogene TRBV3-2) to TRBJ1-1; unclear D gene. This CDR3 is 15 amino acids long. Trimming removed 1 base from V and 0 bases from J, with 9 bases in between. Germline V gene lookup returns CDR1 LGHDT and CDR2 YNNKEL (reference sequence). Here the CDR3 reads CASSQAATLNTEAFF. CDR3 bases: TGTGCCAGCAGCCAAGCGGCCACTCTGAACACTGAAGCTTTCTTT.

V and J are TRBV13 and TRBJ1-1, with no clear D. V was pared by 5 bases and J by 1 base, with 8 bases between. The germline V gene encodes CDR1 PRHDT and CDR2 FYEKMQ (reference sequence). This CDR3 spans 13 amino acids. CDR3 DNA sequence: TGTGCCAGCAGCCTACAGAGGAACACTGAAGCTTTCTTT. The encoded protein is CASSLQRNTEAFF. Full variable domain (rest looked up from reference TRBV13 and TRBJ1-1): AAGVIQSPRHLIKEKRETATLKCYPIPRHDTVYWYQQGPGQDPQFLISFYEKMQSDKGSIPDRFSAQQFSDYHSELNMSSLELGDSALYFCASSLQRNTEAFFGQGTRLTVV.

The V and J genes are TRBV10-2 and TRBJ2-7; D unclear. The CDR3 contains 11 residues. V lost 2 bases and J lost 4, with 3 bases in between. CDR1 and CDR2 (germline): WSHSY, SAAADI. CDR3 in amino acids: CASSEGYEQYF. CDR3 nucleotide sequence: TGCGCCAGCAGTGAGGGTTACGAGCAGTACTTC.

This chain connects TRBV6-6 to TRBJ2-5; 12 nucleotides agree with TRBD2. Germline-derived CDR1 and CDR2 are MNHNY and SVGAGI (reference sequence). The CDR3 consists of 15 residues. V was pared by 6 bases and J by 5 bases, with 7 bases of the junction left unmatched. The CDR3 bases are TGTGCCAGCAGACAAGGGACTAGCGGGTATGAGACCCAGTACTTC. This translates into CASRQGTSGYETQYF.